This T cell receptor beta chain was sequenced in a study of blood T cell repertoires in COVID-19 (dated by TCRdb to the early 2020s). About the investigation overall: The collaborator samples originated in the United States, Italy and Spain and spanned the acute and convalescent phases of COVID-19. A freely available public database, intended as a resource for researchers studying the immune response to SARS-CoV-2, is where the repertoires were released. Subjects who had been exposed to COVID-19, were actively infected with it, or had recovered from it provided the deeply sampled blood TCRbeta repertoires that made up the dataset. Nearly every sample came with metadata listing a de-identified subject ID, COVID-19 status, age in years and sex. The material from the prospective study consisted of cDNA or gDNA derived from T cells, B-cell-depleted T cells, or PBMCs. The samples were drawn from the first 160 participants of the ongoing ImmuneRACE study and from 1,254 subjects provided by 6 global collaborators. Where available, HLA class I and class II types were obtained from metadata supplied by the sample provider rather than from assay-based typing.

The immunoSEQ Assay, a bias-controlled multiplex PCR, was used to amplify TCRbeta CDR3 regions from genomic DNA. The authors' pipeline ran thus. The number of nucleated cells in each sample was estimated by amplification of reference gene primers within the assay. Sequence reads were collapsed and filtered to measure the absolute abundance of every unique TCRbeta CDR3 rearrangement. Productive Simpson clonality was computed per sample as the square root of Simpson's diversity index over productive rearrangements. TCRdb mirrors the immuneACCESS table, restricted to in-frame sequences. Some clones are absent from its copies; in checked studies, under half trace to an unresolved V gene, and the reason for the others is unknown. V, J and clone size reflect that table, while D and trimming were determined from the DNA. In this sample the table shows around 310,000 clones, approximately 90% of which occur a single time. The top ten clones comprise more than 6% of the sample.

What the study reported, not specific to this receptor: The quantity of clinical and demographic metadata differed by source and by participant and was supplied without curation.

One collaborating source in Seattle enrolled patients while the patients were actively infected and followed the patients over time throughout the course of disease. Collaborating institutions collected whole blood in K2EDTA tubes following their own protocols. For TCRbeta analysis, collaborators shipped samples as frozen whole blood, isolated PBMCs, or DNA extracted from either of those sample types. Comments on this clone: Which antigen it targets is not known. No per-base quality is available; no much larger clone lies one base away.

The CDR3 has 13 amino acids, counting the end cysteine and phenylalanine. Only the CDR3 part of the read is kept: 39 bases, read in frame from the first base. The trim is 2 bases for V and 3 bases for J, with a gap of 8 bases between the germline ends. The germline V gene (reference sequence) gives CDR1 as MNHEY and CDR2 as SMNVEV. The sequence derives from a woman aged 25 to 39 with COVID-19, enrolled during active disease. Sequenced material: peripheral blood. This chain joins TRBV27 to TRBJ2-7; the D gene remains uncertain. CDR3 protein: CASSLGHNYEQYF. The sequenced DNA: TGTGCCAGCAGTTTAGGGCATAACTACGAGCAGTACTTC.